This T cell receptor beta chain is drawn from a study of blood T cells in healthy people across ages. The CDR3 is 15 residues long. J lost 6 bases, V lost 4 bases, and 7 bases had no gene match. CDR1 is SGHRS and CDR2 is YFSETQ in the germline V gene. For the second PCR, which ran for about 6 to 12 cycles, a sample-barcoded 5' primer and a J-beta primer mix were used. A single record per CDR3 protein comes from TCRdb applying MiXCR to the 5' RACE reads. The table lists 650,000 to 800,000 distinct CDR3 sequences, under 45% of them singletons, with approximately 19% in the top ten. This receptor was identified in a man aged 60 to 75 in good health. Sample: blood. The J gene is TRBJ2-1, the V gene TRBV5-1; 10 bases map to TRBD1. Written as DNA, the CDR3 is TGCGCCAGCAGCCCGGGACAGGGGCCGACCAATGAGCAGTTCTTC. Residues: CASSPGQGPTNEQFF.